These 10 T cell receptor beta chains originate from one sample sequenced in a study of blood T cell repertoires in COVID-19. Method: immunoSEQ multiplex PCR; TCRdb's copy keeps in-frame clones and lacks some. The sample has 30,000 to 40,000 clones, around 88% seen once. Sequenced: peripheral blood. The origin of the receptors is a woman aged 70 to 79 with active COVID-19.

The chain is built from TRBV5-8 and TRBJ2-7; 10 positions agree with TRBD1. The V segment lost 0 bases and the J segment 4 bases; nucleotides outside the gene matches: 4. Germline assignment: CDR1 SGHTS and CDR2 YDEGEE. The CDR3 length is 15 residues. The CDR3 DNA sequence: TGTGCCAGCAGCTTGGGACAGGGGGCTTTATACGAGCAGTACTTC. This encodes CASSLGQGALYEQYF.

This clone was observed a single time. The chain combines TRBV6-5 with TRBJ1-2; D is uncertain. The V end lost 5 bases, the J end lost 4 bases, and 14 bases lay between the germline ends. This CDR3 has 14 amino acids. The germline gives CDR1 MNHEY, CDR2 SVGAGI. Here the CDR3 DNA reads TGTGCCAGCAGTAAGGCGGAGGGAAGCTATGGCTACACCTTC. Its translation: CASSKAEGSYGYTF.

V and J are TRBV19 and TRBJ2-4, with 11 bases matching TRBD2. CDR3 length: 16 residues. Per the germline V gene, CDR1 is LNHDA and CDR2 is SQIVND (reference sequence). J gave up 11 bases and V 2 bases, and 11 bases lay outside the gene matches. CDR3 residues: CASSILAGGPSNVQYF. The CDR3 DNA reads as TGTGCCAGTAGTATATTAGCGGGGGGGCCGAGTAATGTTCAGTACTTC.

The chain uses TRBV6-2 or TRBV6-3 and TRBJ2-5; 10 nucleotides match TRBD1. This CDR3 comprises 12 residues. In germline, CDR1 is MNHEY, CDR2 SVGEGT. With 2 bases clipped from V and 9 bases from J, the junction kept 0 bases outside the gene matches. The DNA for the CDR3 is TGTGCCAGCAGTTACGGGACAGGGGCCCAGTACTTC. Translated: CASSYGTGAQYF.

This chain uses TRBV5-8 with TRBJ1-5, with a weak D call TRBD1 (5 bases). The germline V gene has CDR1 SGHTS and CDR2 YDEGEE. Trimming took off 2 bases at V and 1 base at J, with 10 bases between the two ends. This CDR3 is 15 amino acids long. CDR3 in DNA: TGTGCCAGCAGCTTACGGGGGACGAGCAATCAGCCCCAGCATTTT. This gives the protein CASSLRGTSNQPQHF.

The CDR3 DNA reads as TGTGCCACCAGTGACCTGGACAGTGGGGTCTCTGGCTACACCTTC. Its translation is CATSDLDSGVSGYTF. The V gene is TRBV24-1, the J gene TRBJ1-2; D possibly corresponds to TRBD1 (6 bases). The V gene lost 4 bases and the J gene lost 7 bases, with 18 bases spanning the gap. CDR3 length: 15 amino acids. CDR1 is KGHDR and CDR2 is SFDVKD in the germline V gene.

The chain links TRBV19 to TRBJ1-1; D is ambiguous. From germline, CDR1 is LNHDA and CDR2 SQIVND (reference sequence). The CDR3 sequence is 13 residues long. With 7 bases removed from V and 6 bases from J, the gap between germline ends came to 15 bases. DNA for the CDR3: TGTGCCAGTAACCCCGGGGTACAATCTGAAGCTTTCTTT. Its translation: CASNPGVQSEAFF. Full variable domain (rest looked up from reference TRBV19 and TRBJ1-1): DGGITQSPKYLFRKEGQNVTLSCEQNLNHDAMYWYRQDPGQGLRLIYYSQIVNDFQKGDIAEGYSVSREKKESFPLTVTSAQKNPTAFYLCASNPGVQSEAFFGQGTRLTVV.

The genes are TRBV11-3 and TRBJ2-3, with TRBD2 identical over 10 bases. The CDR3 spans 16 residues. J was trimmed by 1 base and V by 4 bases; bases with no gene match: 5. CDR1 SGHNT and CDR2 YENEEA come from the germline V gene. The CDR3 DNA reads TGTGCCAGCAGCTCGGTAGCGGGGGGCCGCACAGATACGCAGTATTTT. This encodes CASSSVAGGRTDTQYF.

The genes are TRBV2 and TRBJ2-2; the match to TRBD2 covers 11 bases. The CDR3 is 15 amino acids. Germline V CDR1 and CDR2: SNHLY, FYNNEI. V lost 8 bases and J lost 6; bases outside the gene matches: 8. The CDR3 DNA is TGTGCCAGCGGGCTGACTAGCGGGGTAGCCGGGGAGCTGTTTTTT. It is translated as CASGLTSGVAGELFF.

This chain connects TRBV7-2 to TRBJ2-3; D is ambiguous. Deletions cut 5 bases from V and 4 bases from J, with 19 bases between. The germline V gene has CDR1 SGHTA and CDR2 FQGNSA. The CDR3 covers 16 residues. CDR3 region: CASSHASNRVSDTQYF. The CDR3 DNA is TGTGCCAGCAGCCATGCGAGTAACCGGGTCTCAGATACGCAGTATTTT.